These 21 T cell receptor beta chains were sequenced from one sample in a study of T cells expressing NK-cell markers. From its re-call of the 5' RACE reads, TCRdb lists each CDR3 protein once, without DNA. The sample's table shows under 200,000 distinct CDR3 sequences. The sequencing sample was made of blood T cells: a sorted CD56 or NKG2C T cell subset, CD4+ or CD8+ T cells, or bulk PBMC T cells (not recorded which). The receptors derive from a woman aged 18-69 years in good health.

The rearrangement links TRBV5-1 to TRBJ2-5; TCRdb gives TRBD1 as the D gene, but with no DNA this cannot be confirmed. Germline lookup yields CDR1 SGHRS and CDR2 YFSETQ. The length of the CDR3 is 15 residues. CDR3 loop: CASSLEGRGSETQYF.

The rearrangement uses TRBV6-5 and TRBJ2-3. Germline V gives CDR1 MNHEY, CDR2 SVGAGI. The CDR3 contains 11 residues. The CDR3 loop is CASSKSDTQYF.

CDR3 protein: CSAPVSGRAKNIQYF. The rearrangement links TRBV20-1 to TRBJ2-4; TCRdb's assignment of TRBD2 cannot be checked, as there is no DNA. This CDR3 is 15 amino acids long. CDR1 and CDR2 from the germline V gene are DFQATT and SNEGSKA (reference sequence).

This chain joins TRBV6-5 and TRBJ2-7; absent DNA, TCRdb's TRBD2 call cannot be checked. Germline V gene data show CDR1 as MNHEY and CDR2 as SVGAGI. The CDR3 consists of 16 residues. CDR3 residues: CASSYSGLAGIYEQYF.

V and J are TRBV3-1 and TRBJ2-3. The CDR3 spans 15 residues. Germline V gene data show CDR1 as LGHDT and CDR2 as YNNKEL (reference sequence). The chain's CDR3 is CASSRRFVSTDTQYF.

This CDR3 is CASSDRTGEMYEQYF. This sequence joins TRBV7-9 and TRBJ2-7; TCRdb proposes TRBD1, but this gene call is untestable without DNA. The CDR3 is made up of 15 amino acids. CDR1 is SEHNR, CDR2 FQNEAQ, per germline (reference sequence).

V usage is TRBV18 and J usage is TRBJ1-1; TCRdb returns TRBD1, unconfirmable since there is no DNA. The length of the CDR3 is 15 residues. Germline V CDR1 and CDR2: KGHSH, LQKENI. This CDR3 is CASSPNFQGYTEAFF.

The chain recombines TRBV4-2 with TRBJ1-3. Germline CDR1 LGHNA, CDR2 YNFKEQ. The CDR3 extends over 15 amino acids. The CDR3 spells CASSQDIKKGNTIYF.

The CDR3 loop is CATSDLSARYGYTF. The V gene is TRBV24-1, the J gene TRBJ1-2. Germline lookup yields CDR1 KGHDR and CDR2 SFDVKD. CDR3 length: 14 residues.

The V call is TRBV7-6, the J call TRBJ2-3; checking the TCRdb D call of TRBD1 is not possible without DNA. CDR1 is SGHVS, CDR2 FNYEAQ, per germline. The CDR3 totals 16 residues. The chain's CDR3 is CASSKNTGQSTDTQYF. Variable domain in full (rest from reference TRBV7-6 and TRBJ2-3): GAGVSQSPRYKVTKRGQDVALRCDPISGHVSLYWYRQALGQGPEFLTYFNYEAQQDKSGLPNDRFSAERPEGSISTLTIQRTEQRDSAMYRCASSKNTGQSTDTQYFGPGTRLTVL.

The chain combines TRBV6-5 with TRBJ1-2; the TRBD1 assignment by TCRdb is unverifiable without DNA. Germline CDR1 reads MNHEY; CDR2 reads SVGAGI. CDR3 size: 15 residues. The CDR3 region is CASSYSGTGPYGYTF.

V usage is TRBV7-2 and J usage is TRBJ1-2; TCRdb's assignment of TRBD1 cannot be checked, as there is no DNA. The CDR3 has 15 residues. The germline CDR1 and CDR2 sequences are SGHTA and FQGNSA. CDR3 region: CASSLGWGPSYGYTF.

This sequence joins TRBV25-1 and TRBJ1-1; TCRdb reports TRBD1, a call that lacks DNA to check it against. The germline gives CDR1 MGHDK, CDR2 SYGVNS. CDR3 length: 13 amino acids. The CDR3 is CASSQQGLAEAFF.

The rearrangement uses TRBV29-1 and TRBJ1-1; TCRdb names TRBD1, which stays unverified in the absence of DNA. Germline assignment: CDR1 SQVTM and CDR2 ANQGSEA. CDR3 size: 15 residues. The CDR3 here is CSALRPGGGRAEAFF.

The J gene is TRBJ2-1, the V gene TRBV18; TCRdb indicates TRBD2, and absent DNA this call remains unverified. CDR1 is KGHSH and CDR2 is LQKENI in the germline V gene. The CDR3 is 16 residues long. The CDR3 sequence: CASSPPGTSLNNEQFF.

V usage is TRBV12-3 or TRBV12-4 and J usage is TRBJ2-7; TCRdb's assignment of TRBD1 cannot be checked, as there is no DNA. The CDR3 is 15 amino acids. CDR3 residues: CASSSHRVASREQYF.

The chain carries TRBV20-1 and TRBJ1-4. This CDR3 has 15 residues. Germline V CDR1 and CDR2: DFQATT, SNEGSKA (reference sequence). The CDR3 spells CSANSGKEANEKLFF.

V gene TRBV28 combines with J gene TRBJ2-5; TCRdb returns TRBD1, unconfirmable since there is no DNA. From germline, CDR1 is MDHEN and CDR2 SYDVKM. The CDR3 spans 15 residues. CDR3 residues: CARSFGPRDKETQYF.

The chain carries TRBV18 and TRBJ2-5; no DNA is available, so the TRBD1 call from TCRdb remains unchecked. CDR1 and CDR2 from the germline V gene are KGHSH and LQKENI. This CDR3 region has 12 residues. This CDR3 is CASSIRAETQYF.

This chain's CDR3 is CASSLSPGTTYEQYF. The V gene is TRBV27, the J gene TRBJ2-7. CDR3 length equals 15 residues. CDR1 MNHEY and CDR2 SMNVEV come from the germline V gene (reference sequence).

The chain is built from TRBV28 and TRBJ2-5. CDR3 size: 13 residues. Germline V gene data show CDR1 as MDHEN and CDR2 as SYDVKM. Here the CDR3 reads CASSRSHLETQYF.